Reported below is one T cell receptor (beta chain). This entry belongs to a study of blood T cell repertoires in COVID-19. The CDR3 runs to 17 residues. Trimming shortened V by 3 bases and J by 0 bases, and 15 bases separated the two germline ends. Per the germline V gene, CDR1 is MDHEN and CDR2 is SYDVKM. Measured with immunoSEQ multiplex PCR; TCRdb has only the in-frame clones, and not every one. Of about 200,000 clones listed, roughly 85% are singletons. The sequencing input was PBMCs or T cells enriched from blood (not recorded which). This TCR was sampled from a woman in her forties with acute COVID-19. J is TRBJ1-5 and V is TRBV28; TRBD1 is a possible D gene (6 bases). DNA of the CDR3: TGTGCCAGCAGTTTTAGAGGACAGATTTATAGCAATCAGCCCCAGCATTTT. Its protein is CASSFRGQIYSNQPQHF.